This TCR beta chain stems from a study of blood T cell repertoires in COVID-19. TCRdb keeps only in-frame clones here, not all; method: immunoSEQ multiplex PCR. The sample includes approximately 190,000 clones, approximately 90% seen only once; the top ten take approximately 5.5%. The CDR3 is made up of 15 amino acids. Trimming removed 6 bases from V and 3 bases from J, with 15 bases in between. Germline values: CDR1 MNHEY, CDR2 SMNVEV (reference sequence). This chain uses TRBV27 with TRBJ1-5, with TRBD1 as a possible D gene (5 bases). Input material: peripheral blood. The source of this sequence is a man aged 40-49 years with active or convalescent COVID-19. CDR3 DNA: TGTGCCAGCAGCACCTCCGGGGGGTCCAATCAGCCCCAGCATTTT. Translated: CASSTSGGSNQPQHF.